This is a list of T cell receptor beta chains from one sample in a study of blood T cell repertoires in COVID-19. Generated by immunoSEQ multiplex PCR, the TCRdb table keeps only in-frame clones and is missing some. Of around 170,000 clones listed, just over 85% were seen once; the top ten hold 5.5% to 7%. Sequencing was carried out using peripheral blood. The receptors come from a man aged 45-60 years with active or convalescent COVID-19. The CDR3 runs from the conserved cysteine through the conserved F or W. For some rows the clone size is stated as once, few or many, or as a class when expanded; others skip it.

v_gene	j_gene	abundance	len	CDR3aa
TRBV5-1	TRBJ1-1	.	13	CASSVQGTSEAFF
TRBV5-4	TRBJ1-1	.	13	CASTWGGSTEAFF
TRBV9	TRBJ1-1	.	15	CASSVGGQVNTEAFF
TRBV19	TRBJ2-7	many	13	CARLRQGHHEQYF
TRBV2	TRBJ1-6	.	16	CASSEVGGAYNSPLHF
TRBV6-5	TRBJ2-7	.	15	CASSYPGQRSYEQYF
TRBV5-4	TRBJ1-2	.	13	CASSLAKIYGYTF
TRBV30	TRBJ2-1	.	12	CAWSVTENEQFF
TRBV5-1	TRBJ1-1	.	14	CASSGGQTNTEAFF
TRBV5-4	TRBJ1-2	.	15	CASSLATGAPHGYTF
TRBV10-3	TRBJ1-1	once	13	CAISEAASEEAFF
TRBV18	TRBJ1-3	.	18	CASGENRVRLLSGNTIYF
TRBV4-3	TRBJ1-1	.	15	CASSQVTGANTEAFF
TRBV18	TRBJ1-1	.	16	CASSLGTGNGNTEAFF
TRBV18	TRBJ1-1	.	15	CASSPRDNAGKRAFF
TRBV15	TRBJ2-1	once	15	CATSKDRGPYNEQFF
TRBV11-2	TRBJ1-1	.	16	CASSLSTEARNTEAFF
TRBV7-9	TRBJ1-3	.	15	CASSLTGLSGNTIYF